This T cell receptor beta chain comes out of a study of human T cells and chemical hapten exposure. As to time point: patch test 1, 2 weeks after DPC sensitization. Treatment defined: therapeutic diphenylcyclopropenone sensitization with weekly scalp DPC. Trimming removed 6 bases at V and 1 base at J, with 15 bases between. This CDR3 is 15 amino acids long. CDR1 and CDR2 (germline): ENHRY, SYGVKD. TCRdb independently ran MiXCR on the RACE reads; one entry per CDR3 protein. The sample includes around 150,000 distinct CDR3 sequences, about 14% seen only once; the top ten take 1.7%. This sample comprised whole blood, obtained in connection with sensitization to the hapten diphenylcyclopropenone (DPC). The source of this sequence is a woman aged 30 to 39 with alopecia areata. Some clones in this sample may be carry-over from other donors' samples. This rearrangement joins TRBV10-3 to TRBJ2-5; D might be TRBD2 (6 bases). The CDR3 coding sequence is TGTGCCATCAGGCCCCACACCGGGAGCCAAGAGACCCAGTACTTC. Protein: CAIRPHTGSQETQYF.